This T cell receptor (beta chain) appears in the sequencing data of a study of T-cell memory formation after mild COVID-19. Study-wide points: Day 15 to 85 contracting clones showed balanced CD4/CD8; day 15 to 37 expanders favored CD4+. A subset of responding clones appeared in pre-infection memory, suggesting cross-reactive memory joined.

V trimming: 6 bases; J trimming: 1 base; junction bases outside the gene matches: 10. The length of the CDR3 is 17 residues. Germline-derived CDR1 and CDR2 are MNHEY and SVGEGT. As regards this clonotype: Its cognate antigen is unknown.

5'RACE primed at constant segments yielded TCR alpha and TCR beta cDNA libraries bearing sample barcodes and UMIs. TCRdb independently ran MiXCR on the 5' RACE reads; one entry per CDR3 protein. The data hold 250,000 or so distinct CDR3 sequences, with about a sixth observed a single time. This chain joins TRBV6-2 or TRBV6-3 and TRBJ2-5, with TRBD2 matching 11 bases. Sequencing used PBMCs or a T cell subset sorted from them (not recorded which). The origin of this receptor is a man aged 18 to 30 who had mild COVID-19 (a few samples of this study predate the infection). Cell type and time point are not known. Here the CDR3 reads CASRLPGLAVVQETQYF. The CDR3, as DNA: TGTGCCAGCAGGCTACCGGGACTAGCGGTGGTCCAAGAGACCCAGTACTTC.